A selection of T cell receptor beta chains follows, all from one sample in a study of cytomegalovirus exposure and HLA in healthy donors. Profiling relied on immunoSEQ multiplex PCR, and the TCRdb table lists in-frame clones only, not all of them. Altogether about 130,000 clones are present, roughly 79% being singletons, with the ten largest covering around 1.8%. Specimen: PBMCs. The source is a woman aged 45-65 years in good health and CMV-seronegative. Both conserved end residues are trimmed from each CDR3. Fields, in order: V gene, clone size, J gene, CDR3 protein. The size field is filled for only some rows; it gives once, few, many or a size class.

V: TRBV19; size: .; J: TRBJ1-5; CDR3: ATRTGLFDQPQH
V: TRBV7-2; size: .; J: TRBJ2-1; CDR3: ASSSLPGLVQF
V: TRBV10-3; size: .; J: TRBJ2-2; CDR3: AIRDMGTGELF
V: TRBV4-3; size: .; J: TRBJ2-2; CDR3: ASSPGTSDTGELF
V: TRBV7-3; size: .; J: TRBJ2-1; CDR3: ASSPNPGTYNEQF
V: TRBV5-6; size: .; J: TRBJ1-3; CDR3: ASSKWDRGFLGNTIY
V: TRBV6-5; size: few; J: TRBJ2-1; CDR3: ASSYRGTRYNEQF
V: TRBV19; size: .; J: TRBJ1-5; CDR3: ASTGGNGLGQPQH
V: TRBV5-6; size: .; J: TRBJ2-7; CDR3: ASSLGGTAGREQY
V: TRBV5-1; size: .; J: TRBJ2-2; CDR3: ASRGAPEELLGHGELF
V: TRBV27; size: .; J: TRBJ2-7; CDR3: ASSPGTSIYEQY
V: TRBV28; size: .; J: TRBJ1-1; CDR3: ASSLEGGRGSSEAF
V: TRBV29-1; size: .; J: TRBJ2-2; CDR3: SALSGSGTSGRARVDTGELF
V: TRBV5-1; size: .; J: TRBJ2-3; CDR3: ASKLAGYTDTQY
V: TRBV4-2; size: .; J: TRBJ1-1; CDR3: ASSQDRGRTEAF
V: TRBV7-9; size: .; J: TRBJ1-2; CDR3: ASSAVDCGYT
V: TRBV2; size: .; J: TRBJ2-2; CDR3: ASSREVLGELF
V: TRBV7-9; size: few; J: TRBJ2-1; CDR3: ASSPRGGQGDNEQF
V: TRBV7-8; size: .; J: TRBJ2-5; CDR3: ASSLDGQIEETQY
V: TRBV7-9; size: .; J: TRBJ1-1; CDR3: ASSFLTWAMNTEAF
V: TRBV5-1; size: .; J: TRBJ2-1; CDR3: ASSVEGWEQF
V: TRBV4-2; size: .; J: TRBJ2-1; CDR3: ASSQETAGAYNEQF
V: TRBV11-1; size: .; J: TRBJ1-1; CDR3: ASSLPGQGVFAEAF
V: TRBV28; size: few; J: TRBJ2-5; CDR3: ASTLGGRGGETQY
V: TRBV19; size: .; J: TRBJ2-3; CDR3: ASSIGPGLEVTQY
V: TRBV7-9; size: .; J: TRBJ1-2; CDR3: ASIAGNYGYT
V: TRBV7-2; size: .; J: TRBJ2-3; CDR3: ASRQSGGAYTDTQY
V: TRBV4-3; size: few; J: TRBJ2-1; CDR3: ASSQDAGHSYNEQF